These T cell receptor beta chains were read from a single sample in a study of cytomegalovirus exposure and HLA in healthy donors. Generated by immunoSEQ multiplex PCR, the TCRdb table keeps only in-frame clones and is missing some. The repertoire includes about 120,000 clones, approximately 80% of them detected once, and 1.4% to 1.5% sits in the top ten. Sequences were obtained from PBMCs. The receptors stem from a woman younger than 30 in good health and CMV-seronegative. The CDR3 runs from the conserved cysteine through the conserved F or W. A D gene is named only where the DNA matches it firmly. Clone sizes are given selectively: once, few, many, or a class where the clone is expanded.

V,J,size,D,DNA,CDR3
TRBV6-5,TRBJ1-4,few,-,TGTGCCAGCAGTTATTTGAGCGCGAAGGAAAAACTGTTTTTT,CASSYLSAKEKLFF
TRBV4-1,TRBJ2-7,few,-,TGCGCCAGCAGCCACTTACAGGGATACTCCTACGAGCAGTACTTC,CASSHLQGYSYEQYF
TRBV7-2,TRBJ1-3,-,-,TGTGCCAGCAGCTTTGGCGGAAACACCATATATTTT,CASSFGGNTIYF
TRBV5-8,TRBJ2-7,once,-,TGTGCCAGCAGCCGGACTGCTTCCTACGAGCAGTACTTC,CASSRTASYEQYF
TRBV10-2,TRBJ2-1,-,-,TGCGCCAGCAGTGACGGTGTAAGTGAGCAGTTCTTC,CASSDGVSEQFF
TRBV28,TRBJ2-2,-,TRBD2,TGTGCCAGCAGTTTATATGGCGGGGGGGCCGGGGAGCTGTTTTTT,CASSLYGGGAGELFF
TRBV7-6,TRBJ2-3,-,-,TGTGCCAGCAGCTTAGAAGCGAACACAGATACGCAGTATTTT,CASSLEANTDTQYF
TRBV19,TRBJ1-2,-,-,TGTGCCAGTAGAGCTCAAGGGGTGACTGGCTACACCTTC,CASRAQGVTGYTF
TRBV6-1,TRBJ2-7,-,TRBD2,TGTGCCAGCAGTCTAGCGGGAGGGCCCTACGAGCAGTACTTC,CASSLAGGPYEQYF
TRBV4-1,TRBJ2-1,-,TRBD2,TGCGCCAGCAGCCGAGGCCTAGCGGGAGGTCCCAAGAATGAGCAGTTCTTC,CASSRGLAGGPKNEQFF
TRBV29-1,TRBJ1-1,-,-,TGCAGCGCCCGTACAGTGAACACTGAAGCTTTCTTT,CSARTVNTEAFF
TRBV7-2,TRBJ2-3,-,TRBD2,TGTGCCAGCAGCCGAGCTAGCGGGAGGGCCGCAGATACGCAGTATTTT,CASSRASGRAADTQYF
TRBV4-2,TRBJ1-2,-,-,TGTGCCAGCAGCCAAGATATCCGGCCGACAGGAGTGGATGGCTACACCTTC,CASSQDIRPTGVDGYTF
TRBV5-1,TRBJ2-2,-,-,TGCGCCAGCAGCTCCCCCGGGTCTGATGGCAGTCTCTACACCGGGGAGCTGTTTTTT,CASSSPGSDGSLYTGELFF
TRBV7-9,TRBJ2-1,-,-,TGTGCCAGCAGCTTAGCGGACCGACAGAGTTACAATGAGCAGTTCTTC,CASSLADRQSYNEQFF
TRBV4-1,TRBJ2-1,few,TRBD2,TGCGCCACCCGCGGGACTAGCGCCCGGAATGAGCAGTTCTTC,CATRGTSARNEQFF
TRBV6-1,TRBJ1-1,-,-,TGTGCCAGCGAAAACTTGAACACTGAAGCTTTCTTT,CASENLNTEAFF
TRBV13,TRBJ1-1,-,-,TGTGCCAGCAGCCCACTTGGGGGTCGGGGGACTGAAGCTTTCTTT,CASSPLGGRGTEAFF
TRBV7-2,TRBJ1-2,-,TRBD1,TGTGCCAGCAGCTTAAAGGGACAGGGGGTCCCTACCTATGGCTACACCTTC,CASSLKGQGVPTYGYTF
TRBV18,TRBJ1-3,-,-,TGTGCCAGCTCACCATCGGGGACTGGAAACACCATATATTTT,CASSPSGTGNTIYF
TRBV5-4,TRBJ2-5,few,-,TGTGCCAGCAGCTCCCGGGACACCTACCAAGAGACCCAGTACTTC,CASSSRDTYQETQYF
TRBV4-1,TRBJ1-1,-,TRBD1,TGCGCCAGCAGCCAAGATCCCTTCAGGGCGGGACAGGAAGCTTTCTTT,CASSQDPFRAGQEAFF
TRBV5-1,TRBJ1-4,-,TRBD1,TGCGCCAACAGCTTAGGGGGACAGCGGAATGAAAAACTGTTTTTT,CANSLGGQRNEKLFF
TRBV7-9,TRBJ1-1,-,-,TGTGCCAGCAGCTTAGTACAGGGAGAAGCTTTCTTT,CASSLVQGEAFF
TRBV7-6,TRBJ2-6,-,TRBD1,TGTGCCAGCAGCTCGTATACAAGGACAGGGTTAATAGCTGGGGCCAACGTCCTGACTTTC,CASSSYTRTGLIAGANVLTF
TRBV2,TRBJ1-5,-,-,TGTGCCAGCAGTGGACGGAGGAATCAGCCCCAGCATTTT,CASSGRRNQPQHF
TRBV6-5,TRBJ1-6,-,-,TGTGCCAGCAGTTATTTTCAGGGGAATTCACCCCTCCACTTT,CASSYFQGNSPLHF
TRBV5-4,TRBJ2-7,-,-,TGTGCCAGCAGCTTGGTCGGGACACCTTACCTTTACGAGCAGTACTTC,CASSLVGTPYLYEQYF
TRBV25-1,TRBJ2-7,few,TRBD1,TGTGCCAGCAGTGGGCGCCGGGACAGGGGAATGTACGAGCAGTACTTC,CASSGRRDRGMYEQYF
TRBV6-5,TRBJ1-1,once,-,TGTGCCAGCAGTGAGGGAATATGGGCAGAAGCTTTCTTT,CASSEGIWAEAFF
TRBV4-1,TRBJ2-5,-,TRBD2,TGCGCCAGCAGCCAAAGCGGGGGCCGAAGGGAGACCCAGTACTTC,CASSQSGGRRETQYF
TRBV27,TRBJ1-1,-,TRBD1,TGTGCCAGCAGTTACGGACAGGGGAACACTGAAGCTTTCTTT,CASSYGQGNTEAFF
TRBV4-3,TRBJ2-3,-,TRBD1,TGCGCCAGCAGCCAAGATCGGGACAGGGGTAGCACAGATACGCAGTATTTT,CASSQDRDRGSTDTQYF
TRBV10-3,TRBJ2-1,-,-,TGTGCCATCAGTGAGAAGAGGAGGAGCTCCTACAATGAGCAGTTCTTC,CAISEKRRSSYNEQFF
TRBV29-1,TRBJ2-2,-,TRBD1,TGCAGCGCCGGGACAGGGTTAACCGGGGAGCTGTTTTTT,CSAGTGLTGELFF
TRBV2,TRBJ1-6,few,TRBD1,TGTGCCAGCAGTGAAGCGCGGGACAGGGGGCCATCACCCCTCCACTTT,CASSEARDRGPSPLHF
TRBV9,TRBJ2-7,-,TRBD1,TGTGCCAGCAGCGTCTCCGGGACAGGGGGCCGCTACGAGCAGTACTTC,CASSVSGTGGRYEQYF
TRBV7-2,TRBJ2-7,-,-,TGTGCCAGCAGCCTAATGACCGGGGATACCTACGAGCAGTACTTC,CASSLMTGDTYEQYF
TRBV7-2,TRBJ1-2,-,-,TGTGCCAGCAGCTTAGAGGCGGGAGATTACTATGGCTACACCTTC,CASSLEAGDYYGYTF
TRBV29-1,TRBJ2-3,-,TRBD2,TGCAGCATAGCGGGGGGCGCAGATACGCAGTATTTT,CSIAGGADTQYF
TRBV2,TRBJ2-4,-,TRBD2,TGTGCCAGCAGCCTAGCGGGACAGTTTAACATTCAGTACTTC,CASSLAGQFNIQYF
TRBV7-2,TRBJ1-1,-,TRBD1,TGTGCCAGCAGCTTAGTAGGGACAGGGGAGGAAGCTTTCTTT,CASSLVGTGEEAFF
TRBV11-2,TRBJ2-7,-,TRBD1,TGTGCCAGCAGCTTAGCGATCCGACAGGGGGATTACGAGCAGTACTTC,CASSLAIRQGDYEQYF
TRBV2,TRBJ2-1,-,TRBD1,TGTGCCAGCTCAAAACGGGGACAGGGGAGTTCTTTTAGGTCCTACAATGAGCAGTTCTTC,CASSKRGQGSSFRSYNEQFF
TRBV27,TRBJ2-7,-,-,TGTGCCAGCAGTTTACTGGCGGTACACTCCTACGAGCAGTACTTC,CASSLLAVHSYEQYF
TRBV11-3,TRBJ1-1,-,-,TGTGCCAGCAGCTTCGGGTTCGGCACTGAAGCTTTCTTT,CASSFGFGTEAFF
TRBV10-1,TRBJ2-1,-,-,TGCGCCAGCAGTGTGAGGGGGTTCAATGAGCAGTTCTTC,CASSVRGFNEQFF
TRBV6-5,TRBJ2-2,few,-,TGTGCCAGCAGTTACTCGATACTGAACACCGGGGAGCTGTTTTTT,CASSYSILNTGELFF
TRBV29-1,TRBJ1-5,-,-,TGCAGCGTTGCGACTCATGAGAGTCAGCCCCAGCATTTT,CSVATHESQPQHF
TRBV2,TRBJ2-5,-,TRBD1,TGTGCCAGCACCGGGACAGGGTACCAAGAGACCCAGTACTTC,CASTGTGYQETQYF
TRBV7-8,TRBJ1-1,-,TRBD1,TGTGCCAGCAGGCCAGGGGGCTTGGACACTGAAGCTTTCTTT,CASRPGGLDTEAFF
TRBV18,TRBJ2-5,-,-,TGTGCCAGCTCACCACCGAACAGGGACCAAGAGACCCAGTACTTC,CASSPPNRDQETQYF
TRBV15,TRBJ2-7,-,-,TGTGCCACCAGCAGGCGGGGCGGAAGGATCCACGAGCAGTACTTC,CATSRRGGRIHEQYF
TRBV6-5,TRBJ1-4,-,TRBD1,TGTGCCAGCAGTTACTCTTGGGACAGGGTCGGAAAACTGTTTTTT,CASSYSWDRVGKLFF
TRBV5-1,TRBJ2-1,once,-,TGCGCCAGCAGCTTGGGGACTACCGACAATGAGCAGTTCTTC,CASSLGTTDNEQFF